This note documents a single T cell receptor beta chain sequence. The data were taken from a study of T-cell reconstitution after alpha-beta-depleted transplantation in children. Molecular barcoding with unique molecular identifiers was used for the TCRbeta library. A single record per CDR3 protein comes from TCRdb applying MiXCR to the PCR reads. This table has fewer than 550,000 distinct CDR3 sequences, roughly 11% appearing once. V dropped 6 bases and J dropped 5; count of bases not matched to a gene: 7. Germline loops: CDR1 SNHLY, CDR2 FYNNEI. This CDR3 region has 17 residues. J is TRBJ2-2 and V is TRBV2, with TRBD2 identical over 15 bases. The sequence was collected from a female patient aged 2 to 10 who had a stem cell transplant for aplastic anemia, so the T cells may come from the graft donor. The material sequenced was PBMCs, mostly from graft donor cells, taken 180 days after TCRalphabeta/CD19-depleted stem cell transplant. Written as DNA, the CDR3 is TGTGCCAGCAGCGGCGGACTAGCGGGAGGGCCGACCGGGGAGCTGTTTTTT. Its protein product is CASSGGLAGGPTGELFF. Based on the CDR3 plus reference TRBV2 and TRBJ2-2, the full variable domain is EPEVTQTPSHQVTQMGQEVILRCVPISNHLYFYWYRQILGQKVEFLVSFYNNEISEKSEIFDDQFSVERPDGSNFTLKIRSTKLEDSAMYFCASSGGLAGGPTGELFFGEGSRLTVL.